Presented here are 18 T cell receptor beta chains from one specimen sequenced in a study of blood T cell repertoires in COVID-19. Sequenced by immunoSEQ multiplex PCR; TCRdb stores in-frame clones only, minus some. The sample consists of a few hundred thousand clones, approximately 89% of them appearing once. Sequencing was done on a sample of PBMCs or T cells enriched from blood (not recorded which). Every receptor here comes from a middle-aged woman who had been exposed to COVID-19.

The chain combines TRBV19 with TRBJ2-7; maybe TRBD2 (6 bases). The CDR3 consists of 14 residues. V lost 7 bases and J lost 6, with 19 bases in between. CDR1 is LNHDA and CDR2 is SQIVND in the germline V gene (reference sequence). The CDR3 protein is CASKKVPSGVEQYF. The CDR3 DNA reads TGTGCCAGTAAGAAGGTCCCGTCGGGAGTCGAGCAGTACTTC. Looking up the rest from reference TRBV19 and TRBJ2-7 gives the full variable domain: DGGITQSPKYLFRKEGQNVTLSCEQNLNHDAMYWYRQDPGQGLRLIYYSQIVNDFQKGDIAEGYSVSREKKESFPLTVTSAQKNPTAFYLCASKKVPSGVEQYFGPGTRLTVT.

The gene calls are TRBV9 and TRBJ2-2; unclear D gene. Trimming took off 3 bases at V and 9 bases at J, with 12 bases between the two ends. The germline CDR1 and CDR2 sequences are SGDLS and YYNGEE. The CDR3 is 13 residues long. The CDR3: CASSAGSIWELFF. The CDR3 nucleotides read TGTGCCAGCAGCGCCGGTAGTATCTGGGAGCTGTTTTTT.

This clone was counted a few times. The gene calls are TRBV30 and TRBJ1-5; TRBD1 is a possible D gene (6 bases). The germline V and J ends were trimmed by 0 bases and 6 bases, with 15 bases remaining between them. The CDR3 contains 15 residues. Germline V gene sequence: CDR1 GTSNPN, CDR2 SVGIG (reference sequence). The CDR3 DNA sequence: TGTGCCTGGAGTGTACGGGGGGCGTCAGGTCAGCCCCAGCATTTT. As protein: CAWSVRGASGQPQHF.

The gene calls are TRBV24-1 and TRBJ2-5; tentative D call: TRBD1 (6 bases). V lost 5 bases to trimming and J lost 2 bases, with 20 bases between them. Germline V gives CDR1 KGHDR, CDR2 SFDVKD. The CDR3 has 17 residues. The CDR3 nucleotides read TGTGCCACCAGTGTAGGACCCGGACAGTTACTACAAGAGACCCAGTACTTC. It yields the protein CATSVGPGQLLQETQYF.

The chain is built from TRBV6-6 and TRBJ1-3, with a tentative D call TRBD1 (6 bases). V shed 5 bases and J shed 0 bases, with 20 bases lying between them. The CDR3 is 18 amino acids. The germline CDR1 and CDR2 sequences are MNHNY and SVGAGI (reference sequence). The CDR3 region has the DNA TGTGCCAGCAGTCGGACAGTACGGTCGGGTGGCTCTGGAAACACCATATATTTT. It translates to CASSRTVRSGGSGNTIYF.

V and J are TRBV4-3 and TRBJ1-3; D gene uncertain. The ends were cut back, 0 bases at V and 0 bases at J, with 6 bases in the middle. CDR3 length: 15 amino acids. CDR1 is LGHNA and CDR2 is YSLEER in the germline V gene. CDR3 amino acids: CASSQDPNSGNTIYF. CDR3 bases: TGCGCCAGCAGCCAAGATCCCAACTCTGGAAACACCATATATTTT.

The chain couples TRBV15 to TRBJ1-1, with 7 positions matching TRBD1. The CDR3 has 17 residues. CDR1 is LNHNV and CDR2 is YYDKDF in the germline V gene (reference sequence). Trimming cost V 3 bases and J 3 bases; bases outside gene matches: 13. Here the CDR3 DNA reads TGTGCCACCAGCAGGGAGACAGGGTCTTTGGTTCACACTGAAGCTTTCTTT. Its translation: CATSRETGSLVHTEAFF.

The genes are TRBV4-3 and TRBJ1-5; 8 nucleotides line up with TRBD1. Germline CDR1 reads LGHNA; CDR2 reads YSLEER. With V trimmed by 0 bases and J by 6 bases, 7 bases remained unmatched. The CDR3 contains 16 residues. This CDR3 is CASSQDARQGTQPQHF. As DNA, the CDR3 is TGCGCCAGCAGCCAAGACGCGAGACAGGGGACTCAGCCCCAGCATTTT.

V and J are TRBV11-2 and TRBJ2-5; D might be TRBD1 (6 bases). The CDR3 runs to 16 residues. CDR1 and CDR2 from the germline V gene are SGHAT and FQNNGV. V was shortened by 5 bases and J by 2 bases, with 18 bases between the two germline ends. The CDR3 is CASSRVTGSPQETQYF. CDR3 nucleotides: TGTGCCAGCAGCCGGGTAACAGGGTCGCCTCAAGAGACCCAGTACTTC. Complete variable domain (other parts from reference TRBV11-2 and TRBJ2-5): EAGVAQSPRYKIIEKRQSVAFWCNPISGHATLYWYQQILGQGPKLLIQFQNNGVVDDSQLPKDRFSAERLKGVDSTLKIQPAKLEDSAVYLCASSRVTGSPQETQYFGPGTRLLVL.

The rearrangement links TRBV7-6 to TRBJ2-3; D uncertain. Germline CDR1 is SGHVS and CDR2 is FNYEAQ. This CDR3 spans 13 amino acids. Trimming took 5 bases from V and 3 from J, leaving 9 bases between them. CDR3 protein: CASSQTLTDTQYF. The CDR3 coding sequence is TGTGCCAGCAGCCAAACTCTAACAGATACGCAGTATTTT. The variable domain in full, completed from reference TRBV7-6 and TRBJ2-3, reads GAGVSQSPRYKVTKRGQDVALRCDPISGHVSLYWYRQALGQGPEFLTYFNYEAQQDKSGLPNDRFSAERPEGSISTLTIQRTEQRDSAMYRCASSQTLTDTQYFGPGTRLTVL.

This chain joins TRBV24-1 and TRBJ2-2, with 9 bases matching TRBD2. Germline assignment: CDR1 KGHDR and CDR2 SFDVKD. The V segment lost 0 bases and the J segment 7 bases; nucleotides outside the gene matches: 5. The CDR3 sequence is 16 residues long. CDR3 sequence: CATSDLSGGSIGELFF. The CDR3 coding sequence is TGTGCCACCAGTGATTTGAGCGGGGGGTCGATCGGGGAGCTGTTTTTT.

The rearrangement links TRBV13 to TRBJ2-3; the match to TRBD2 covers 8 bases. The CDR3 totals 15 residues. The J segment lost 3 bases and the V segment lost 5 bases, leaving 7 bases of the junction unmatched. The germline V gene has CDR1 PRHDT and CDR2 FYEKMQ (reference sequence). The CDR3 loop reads CASSATGLVTDTQYF. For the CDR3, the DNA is TGTGCCAGCAGCGCTACGGGACTAGTAACAGATACGCAGTATTTT.

The CDR3 protein is CSANLGSGYYGYTF. CDR3 bases: TGCAGCGCTAACCTCGGTTCAGGGTACTATGGCTACACCTTC. This chain connects TRBV29-1 to TRBJ1-2; possible D gene TRBD1, 5 bases. The germline gives CDR1 SQVTM, CDR2 ANQGSEA. CDR3 length: 14 residues. V was shortened by 7 bases and J by 3 bases, with 18 bases between the two germline ends.

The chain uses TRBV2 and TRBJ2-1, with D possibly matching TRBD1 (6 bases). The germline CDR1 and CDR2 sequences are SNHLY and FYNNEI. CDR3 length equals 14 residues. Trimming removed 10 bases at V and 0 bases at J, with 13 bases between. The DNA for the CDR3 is TGTGCCATACAAAGGGGGAGCTCCTACAATGAGCAGTTCTTC. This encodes CAIQRGSSYNEQFF.

CDR3 in amino acids: CASSRSNQRDEKLFF. The CDR3 coding sequence is TGTGCCAGCAGCCGCTCTAACCAAAGAGATGAAAAACTGTTTTTT. The chain uses TRBV4-2 and TRBJ1-4, with D unresolved. The CDR3 has 15 amino acids. The V gene's germline CDR1 is LGHNA and CDR2 YNFKEQ. V was cut by 4 bases and J by 6 bases, with 15 bases left in between.

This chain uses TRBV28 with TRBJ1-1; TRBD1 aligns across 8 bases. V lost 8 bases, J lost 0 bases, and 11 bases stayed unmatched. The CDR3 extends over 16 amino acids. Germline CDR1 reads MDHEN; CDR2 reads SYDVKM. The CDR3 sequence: CASGWTGTGVNTEAFF. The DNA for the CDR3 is TGTGCCAGCGGTTGGACAGGGACCGGGGTGAACACTGAAGCTTTCTTT.

CDR3 in amino acids: CASSFYGETAIYF. CDR3 DNA sequence: TGTGCCAGCAGCTTCTACGGGGAAACGGCCATATATTTT. The rearrangement joins TRBV7-2 to TRBJ1-3; D remains unclear. Germline V CDR1 and CDR2: SGHTA, FQGNSA. V was clipped by 3 bases and J by 11 bases, with 14 bases between them. The CDR3 is made up of 13 amino acids.

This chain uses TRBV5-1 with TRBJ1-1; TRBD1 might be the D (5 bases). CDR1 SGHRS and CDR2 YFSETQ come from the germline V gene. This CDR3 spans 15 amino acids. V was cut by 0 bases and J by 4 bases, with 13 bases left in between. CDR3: CASSLEFRVSTEAFF. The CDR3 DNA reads TGCGCCAGCAGCTTGGAGTTCAGGGTGAGCACTGAAGCTTTCTTT. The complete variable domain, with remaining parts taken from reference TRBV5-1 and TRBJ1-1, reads KAGVTQTPRYLIKTRGQQVTLSCSPISGHRSVSWYQQTPGQGLQFLFEYFSETQRNKGNFPGRFSGRQFSNSRSEMNVSTLELGDSALYLCASSLEFRVSTEAFFGQGTRLTVV.